This T cell receptor (beta chain) was recorded in a study of breast tumors, draining lymph nodes, adjacent tissues. TCRdb redid the calling of the multiplex PCR reads with MiXCR, one entry per CDR3 protein. The data hold approximately 31,000 distinct CDR3 sequences, with about 60% observed a single time. Trimming removed 0 bases from V and 3 bases from J, with 7 bases in between. This CDR3 is 13 amino acids long. Germline V gene sequence: CDR1 SGHNT, CDR2 YYREEE (reference sequence). This clonotype originated in a female donor with breast cancer. Some clones in this sample may be carry-over from other donors' samples. Material: breast tumor tissue. J is TRBJ2-7 and V is TRBV5-4; D is ambiguous. CDR3 DNA: TGTGCCAGCAGCTTGGGGGGAAACTACGAGCAGTACTTC. Protein: CASSLGGNYEQYF.